This TCR beta chain originates from a study of blood T cells in healthy people across ages. Study-wide results and limits: Higher diversity, along with more naive CD4+ cells, distinguished long-lived donors from aged donors. The percentage of naive T cells correlated strongly with TCR beta diversity.

Turning to this clonotype: Its specificity is not known.

Per germline, CDR1 DFQATT and CDR2 SNEGSKA (reference sequence). Trimming left V 3 bases short and J 5 bases short, with 11 bases between. This CDR3 region has 12 residues. The use of a sample-barcoded 5' primer and a J-beta primer mix characterized a second PCR of 7 to 11 cycles. Via MiXCR, TCRdb re-called the 5' RACE reads, giving one row per CDR3 protein. This sample has about 830,000 distinct CDR3 sequences, with roughly 50% found just once. What was sequenced was blood. The clonotype originates from a man aged 30 to 39 in good health. The rearrangement joins TRBV20-1 to TRBJ2-7; weak D call: TRBD1 (5 bases). Here the CDR3 reads CSASDAGNEQYF. Here the CDR3 DNA reads TGCAGTGCTAGTGATGCAGGGAACGAGCAGTACTTC.